Given below is one TCR beta chain in context. The antigen is unknown. 60 Vbeta and 13 Jbeta primers were used in PCR. Generated by immunoSEQ multiplex PCR, the TCRdb table keeps only in-frame clones and is missing some. The sample lists roughly 120,000 clones, 70% to 80% seen once, with 8.2% in the top ten. These data come from a study of cytomegalovirus exposure and HLA in healthy donors. Losses at the gene ends were 2 bases for V and 2 bases for J; bases not matched to a gene: 1. The CDR3 is 15 amino acids. Germline V lookup: CDR1 SGHDT, CDR2 YYEEEE. General study points: For presence/absence analyses, sequencing depth was assumed to be roughly uniform across donors. Cytomegalovirus association was listed for approximately 160 TCR beta chains. A missense variant in DCLRE1C was later tied to TCR beta V- and J-gene trimming. A previous analysis found most TCR beta V segments productive roughly 87% or roughly 30% of the time.

The genes are TRBV5-6 and TRBJ2-7; 13 bases fit TRBD2. Material for sequencing was PBMCs. This sequence was found in a woman aged 40 to 50 in good health and CMV-seropositive. CDR3 region: CASSLGTSGAYEQYF. DNA for the CDR3: TGTGCCAGCAGCTTAGGGACTAGCGGGGCCTACGAGCAGTACTTC.